The rows below give T cell receptor beta chains drawn from one sample of a study of blood T cell repertoires in COVID-19. Clones were read by immunoSEQ multiplex PCR, and TCRdb kept only the in-frame ones, dropping some. The sample holds 220,000 or so clones; roughly 80% are singletons and the top ten take about 1.3%. The material sequenced was PBMCs or T cells enriched from blood (not recorded which). The source is a woman aged 40 to 50 with acute COVID-19. Both conserved end residues are trimmed from each CDR3.

length: 11
J: TRBJ1-2
V: TRBV18
CDR3: ASSPRARRGYT

length: 12
J: TRBJ1-4
V: TRBV29-1
CDR3: SAGQGATNEKLF

length: 11
J: TRBJ2-3
V: TRBV7-9
CDR3: ASRDRRTDTQY

length: 12
J: TRBJ1-1
V: TRBV18
CDR3: ASSRGGRFTEAF

length: 9
J: TRBJ2-5
V: TRBV20-1
CDR3: SGALQETQY

length: 15
J: TRBJ2-1
V: TRBV28
CDR3: ASRTGSSGKYNDEQF

length: 11
J: TRBJ2-7
V: TRBV7-3
CDR3: ASSLSGGSEQY

length: 14
J: TRBJ2-3
V: TRBV7-8
CDR3: ASSLGIGQGADTQY

length: 11
J: TRBJ1-1
V: TRBV11-3
CDR3: ASSYNSYTEAF

length: 13
J: TRBJ1-6
V: TRBV7-6
CDR3: ASSSSGQGLSPLH

length: 14
J: TRBJ2-5
V: TRBV10-2
CDR3: ASSVGLAGWGETQY

length: 12
J: TRBJ1-6
V: TRBV6-5
CDR3: ASSYGGNNSPLH

length: 11
J: TRBJ2-3
V: TRBV29-1
CDR3: SVTLTSRDTQY

length: 14
J: TRBJ2-5
V: TRBV10-2
CDR3: ATTGVLAGGGETQY

length: 14
J: TRBJ1-2
V: TRBV24-1
CDR3: ATSEAGQPGDYGYT